What follows are 8 T cell receptor beta chains derived from one specimen sequenced in a study of human T cells and chemical hapten exposure. Time point meaning: healthy volunteer bleed at 6 weeks. Total RNA was extracted from unfractionated whole blood. One entry per CDR3 protein, called by TCRdb with MiXCR from the RACE reads. The data contain approximately 84,000 distinct CDR3 sequences, approximately 8.6% of them singletons. The sequenced sample consisted of whole blood. All receptors come from a male donor in good health. Some clones in this sample may be carry-over from other donors' samples.

This clonotype was observed many times. The V call is TRBV10-3, the J call TRBJ2-5, with D tentatively TRBD1 or TRBD2 (5 bases each). Germline CDR1 reads ENHRY; CDR2 reads SYGVKD. There are 16 residues in the CDR3. Trimming took off 8 bases at V and 5 bases at J, with 24 bases between the two ends. CDR3 sequence (DNA): TGTGCCATCGGGCCCCCAGGGACGGACCTGGTGGAGACCCAGTACTTC. Amino acids: CAIGPPGTDLVETQYF.

A few counts support this clonotype. J is TRBJ2-4 and V is TRBV7-2, with 7 bases matching TRBD2. J gave up 0 bases and V 4 bases, and 18 bases lay outside the gene matches. Germline CDR1 SGHTA, CDR2 FQGNSA. The CDR3 runs 20 residues. The chain's CDR3 is CASSSNPLGRDYVAKNIQYF. For the CDR3, the DNA is TGTGCCAGCAGCTCGAACCCATTGGGGCGGGACTACGTAGCCAAAAACATTCAGTACTTC.

This clonotype occurred a few times. J is TRBJ2-7 and V is TRBV4-3; D is ambiguous. Germline CDR1 and CDR2: LGHNA and YSLEER. With 1 base removed from V and 2 bases from J, the gap between germline ends came to 9 bases. There are 14 residues in the CDR3. CDR3 region: CASSQAGSAYEQYF. In DNA, the CDR3 is TGCGCCAGCAGCCAAGCCGGGTCGGCCTACGAGCAGTACTTC.

This clonotype came up many times. V and J are TRBV25-1 and TRBJ2-7, with TRBD1 matching over 7 bases. The length of the CDR3 is 16 residues. Germline CDR1 reads MGHDK; CDR2 reads SYGVNS. V was pared by 1 base and J by 0 bases, with 6 bases of the junction left unmatched. CDR3 loop: CASSESRTGDSYEQYF. The CDR3 nucleotides are TGTGCCAGCAGTGAATCCCGGACAGGAGACTCCTACGAGCAGTACTTC.

This clonotype appeared once. Germline and junction disagree at one end, which may indicate a read error. This rearrangement joins TRBV6-5 to TRBJ2-1; the D gene is possibly TRBD2 (6 bases). The CDR3 is 14 residues long. Germline CDR1 is MNHEY and CDR2 is SVGAGI. This CDR3 is CASGYRVVGGEQFF. The CDR3 nucleotides are TGTGCCAGCGGTTACCGGGTAGTCGGGGGTGAGCAGTTCTTC.

This clonotype was seen only a few times. The chain is built from TRBV27 and TRBJ1-5; D not certain. Germline V CDR1 and CDR2: MNHEY, SMNVEV (reference sequence). V was pared by 4 bases and J by 1 base, with 14 bases between. The CDR3 covers 16 residues. CDR3 nucleotide sequence: TGTGCCAGCAGTTCGAGTTTGGGTCGGAGCAATCAGCCCCAGCATTTT. Translating it yields CASSSSLGRSNQPQHF.

This clonotype was recorded at least ten times. The V gene is TRBV7-9, the J gene TRBJ2-3, with D unresolved. This CDR3 region has 14 residues. Trimming took 1 base from V and 6 from J, leaving 11 bases between them. The germline V gene encodes CDR1 SEHNR and CDR2 FQNEAQ (reference sequence). The CDR3 loop reads CASSLVGRLDTQYF. As DNA, the CDR3 is TGTGCCAGCAGCTTAGTTGGACGTCTTGATACGCAGTATTTT. Combining the CDR3 with reference TRBV7-9 and TRBJ2-3 gives the whole variable domain DTGVSQNPRHKITKRGQNVTFRCDPISEHNRLYWYRQTLGQGPEFLTYFQNEAQLEKSRLLSDRFSAERPKGSFSTLEIQRTEQGDSAMYLCASSLVGRLDTQYFGPGTRLTVL.

This clonotype was detected only a few times. This chain uses TRBV10-3 with TRBJ2-7, with D possibly matching TRBD1 (6 bases). Germline CDR1 and CDR2: ENHRY and SYGVKD. The CDR3 covers 16 residues. Trimming pared 3 bases from V and 5 bases from J, leaving 20 bases between. The CDR3 DNA reads TGTGCCATCAGTGACGTCGTACAGGGAACGGCCCACGAGCAGTACTTC. Amino acids: CAISDVVQGTAHEQYF.